The present entry profiles one T cell receptor (beta chain) with its context. A single count supports this clone. Its specific antigen is unknown. No per-base quality is available; no much larger clone lies one base away. The library was obtained by the immunoSEQ multiplex PCR assay. In its TCRdb copy, this immuneACCESS table keeps in-frame sequences only and misses some clones. Where compared with another copy, unresolved V genes explain less than half of these, and the others have no known cause. This sample gives thousands of clones in total; about 88% of them show up just once. Over 4% of the sample goes to the ten largest clones. This sample was taken from a study of T cells and Merkel cell carcinoma outcomes (dated by TCRdb to the early 2020s). Regarding the complete study: The study looked at whether the tumor T-cell repertoire and T-cell density could predict clinical outcome in patients with Merkel cell carcinoma.

The samples were obtained from people who had Merkel cell carcinoma. Overall results and qualifications from the work: T-cell repertoire features combined with T-cell density were reported to predict clinical outcomes in Merkel cell carcinoma patients.

The CDR3 measures 16 amino acids from cysteine to phenylalanine. The read is trimmed to its CDR3 DNA, 48 bases read in frame from base 1. The germline V gene gives CDR1 as SGHRS and CDR2 as YFSETQ. The germline V and J ends show losses of 4 bases and 5 bases respectively, and no gene match explains 9 bases of the junction. The receptor was isolated from a human donor with Merkel cell carcinoma. This sequence uses TRBV5-1 and TRBJ2-2, with 9 bases matching TRBD2. Sequenced material: tumor tissue from Merkel cell carcinoma. The CDR3 region has the sequence CASSELAGDVTGELFF. The nucleotide sequence reads TGCGCCAGCAGCGAGTTAGCGGGAGATGTTACCGGGGAGCTGTTTTTT. Extended through the reference TRBV5-1 and TRBJ2-2 proteins, this CDR3 yields the full variable domain: KAGVTQTPRYLIKTRGQQVTLSCSPISGHRSVSWYQQTPGQGLQFLFEYFSETQRNKGNFPGRFSGRQFSNSRSEMNVSTLELGDSALYLCASSELAGDVTGELFFGEGSRLTVL.